The source of this T cell receptor (beta chain) is a study of OX40 agonist ivuxolimab in advanced cancers. TCRdb's table, derived via immunoSEQ multiplex PCR, lists solely in-frame clones and lacks some. The table lists under 85,000 clones, around nine tenths of them singletons. The TCR was taken from an adult with an advanced solid tumor such as melanoma, head and neck, liver or kidney cancer. This sample comprised CD4+ or CD8+ T cells sorted from blood, obtained in a trial of the OX40 agonist ivuxolimab.

The CDR3 bases are TGTGCCAGCAGACGGGGAACGGGAGTACTGAGCGAGCAGTACTTC. This translates into CASRRGTGVLSEQYF. The rearrangement links TRBV28 to TRBJ2-5; D is possibly TRBD2 (6 bases). The tail of the sequence fits TRBJ2-7 better, so the J call may be wrong. From germline, CDR1 is MDHEN and CDR2 SYDVKM. CDR3 length: 15 amino acids.